The T cell receptor (beta chain) described here comes from a study of shared T cell receptors in the human thymus. Clones were sequenced by immunoSEQ multiplex PCR, and TCRdb holds only the in-frame ones, with some missing. The repertoire holds some 700,000 clones, 85% to 90% seen once, with about 0.01% in the top ten. The J segment lost 7 bases and the V segment lost 4 bases, leaving 10 bases of the junction unmatched. The CDR3 spans 15 residues. CDR1 SGDLS and CDR2 YYNGEE come from the germline V gene. The same data also contributed to another study, on human thymus T cells.

This receptor was identified in a boy under three years old with a congenital heart defect. Sequencing was carried out using thymocytes. The chain uses TRBV9 and TRBJ2-1, with TRBD1 matching 8 bases. The CDR3, as DNA: TGTGCCAGCAGCCCACAGGGGGTAAGCAGGAATGAGCAGTTCTTC. It yields the protein CASSPQGVSRNEQFF.